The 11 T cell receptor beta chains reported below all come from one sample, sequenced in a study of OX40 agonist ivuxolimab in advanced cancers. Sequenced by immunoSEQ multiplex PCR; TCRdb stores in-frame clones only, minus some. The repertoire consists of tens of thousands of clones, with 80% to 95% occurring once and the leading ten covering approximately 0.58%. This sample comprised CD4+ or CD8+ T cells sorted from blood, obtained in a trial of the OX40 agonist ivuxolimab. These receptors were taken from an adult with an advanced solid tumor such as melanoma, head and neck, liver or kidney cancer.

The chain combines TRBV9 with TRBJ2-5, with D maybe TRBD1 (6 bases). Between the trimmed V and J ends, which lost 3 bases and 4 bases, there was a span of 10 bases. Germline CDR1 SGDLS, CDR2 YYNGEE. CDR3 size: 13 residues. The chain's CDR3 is CASSAAGAETQYF. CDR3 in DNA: TGTGCCAGCAGCGCCGCAGGGGCAGAGACCCAGTACTTC. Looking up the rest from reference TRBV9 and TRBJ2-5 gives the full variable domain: DSGVTQTPKHLITATGQRVTLRCSPRSGDLSVYWYQQSLDQGLQFLIQYYNGEERAKGNILERFSAQQFPDLHSELNLSSLELGDSALYFCASSAAGAETQYFGPGTRLLVL.

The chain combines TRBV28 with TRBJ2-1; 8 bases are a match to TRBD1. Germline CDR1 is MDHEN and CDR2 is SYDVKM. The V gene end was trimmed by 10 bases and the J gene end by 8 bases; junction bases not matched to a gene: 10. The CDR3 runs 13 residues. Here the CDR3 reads CATQTGELYEQFF. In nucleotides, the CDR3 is TGTGCCACCCAGACAGGGGAACTGTATGAGCAGTTCTTC.

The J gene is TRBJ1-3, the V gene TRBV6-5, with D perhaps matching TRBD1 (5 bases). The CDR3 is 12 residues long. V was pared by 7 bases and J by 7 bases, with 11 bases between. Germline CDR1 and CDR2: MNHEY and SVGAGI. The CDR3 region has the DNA TGTGCCAGCAAGCAAGGGGAGAACACCATATATTTT. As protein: CASKQGENTIYF.

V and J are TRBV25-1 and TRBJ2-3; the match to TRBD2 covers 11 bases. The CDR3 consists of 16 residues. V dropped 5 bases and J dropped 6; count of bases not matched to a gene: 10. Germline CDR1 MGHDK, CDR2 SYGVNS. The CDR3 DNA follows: TGTGCCAGCAGTCCGGGGACTAGCGGTTCAGCCGATACGCAGTATTTT. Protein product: CASSPGTSGSADTQYF.

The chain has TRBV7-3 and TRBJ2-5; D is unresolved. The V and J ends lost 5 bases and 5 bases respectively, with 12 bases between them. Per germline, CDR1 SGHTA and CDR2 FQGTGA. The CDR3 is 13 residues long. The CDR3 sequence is CASSSHRMETQYF. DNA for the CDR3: TGTGCCAGCAGCAGTCACCGCATGGAGACCCAGTACTTC.

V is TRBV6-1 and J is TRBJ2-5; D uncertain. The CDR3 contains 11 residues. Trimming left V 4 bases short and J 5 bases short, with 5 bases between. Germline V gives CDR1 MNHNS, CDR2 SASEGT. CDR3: CASSALETQYF. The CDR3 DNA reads TGTGCCAGCAGTGCACTCGAGACCCAGTACTTC.

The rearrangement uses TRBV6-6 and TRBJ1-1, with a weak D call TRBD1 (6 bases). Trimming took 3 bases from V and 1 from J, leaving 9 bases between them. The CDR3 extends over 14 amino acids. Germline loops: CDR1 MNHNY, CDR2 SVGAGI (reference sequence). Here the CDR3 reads CASSYDRSNTEAFF. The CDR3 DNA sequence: TGTGCCAGCAGTTATGACAGGTCGAACACTGAAGCTTTCTTT.

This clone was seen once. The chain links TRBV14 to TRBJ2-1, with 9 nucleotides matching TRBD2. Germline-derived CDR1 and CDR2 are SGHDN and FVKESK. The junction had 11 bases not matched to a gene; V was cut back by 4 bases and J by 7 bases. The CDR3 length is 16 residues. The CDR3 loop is CASSPIGTSIRNEQFF. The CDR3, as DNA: TGTGCCAGCAGCCCTATCGGGACTAGCATCCGTAATGAGCAGTTCTTC.

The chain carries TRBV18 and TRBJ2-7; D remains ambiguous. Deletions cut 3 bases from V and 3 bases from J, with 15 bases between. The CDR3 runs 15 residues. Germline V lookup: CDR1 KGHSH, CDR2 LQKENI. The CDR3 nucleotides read TGTGCCAGCTCACCCAGCTCGGGCACCCACTACGAGCAGTACTTC. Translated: CASSPSSGTHYEQYF.

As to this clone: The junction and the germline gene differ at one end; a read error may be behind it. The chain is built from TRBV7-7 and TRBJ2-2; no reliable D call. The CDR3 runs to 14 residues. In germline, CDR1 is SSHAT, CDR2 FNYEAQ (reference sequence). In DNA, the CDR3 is TGTGCTAGCAGCGCCCACCCGAACACCGGGGAGCTGTTTTTT. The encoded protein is CASSAHPNTGELFF.

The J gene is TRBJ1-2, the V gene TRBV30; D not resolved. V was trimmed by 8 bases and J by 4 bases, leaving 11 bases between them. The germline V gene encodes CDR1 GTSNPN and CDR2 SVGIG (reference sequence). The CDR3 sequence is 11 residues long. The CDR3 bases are TGTGCCCGGGGAGCGGTCTATGGCTACACCTTC. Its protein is CARGAVYGYTF. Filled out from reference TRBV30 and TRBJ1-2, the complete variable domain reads SQTIHQWPATLVQPVGSPLSLECTVEGTSNPNLYWYRQAAGRGLQLLFYSVGIGQISSEVPQNLSASRPQDRQFILSSKKLLLSDSGFYLCARGAVYGYTFGSGTRLTVV.